A selection of T cell receptor beta chains follows, all from one sample in a study of shared clonotypes between healthy human individuals. Clones were read by immunoSEQ multiplex PCR, and TCRdb kept only the in-frame ones, dropping some. The table records more than 2 million clones, 85% to 95% of them present only once. The specimen was naive CD4+ T cells sorted from blood. The receptors originated from a man in his late teens or twenties in good health. CDR3s include the opening cysteine and the closing phenylalanine or tryptophan. The D gene is left open where the match is weak. Size is omitted from some rows. Given values are once, few, many or a class for expanded clones.

TRBD2	TRBV28	17	-	TRBJ2-1	TGTGCCAGCTCCTCGGTGTTGGGCGGGAGCTCCTACAATGAGCAGTTCTTC	CASSSVLGGSSYNEQFF
-	TRBV18	14	-	TRBJ1-4	TGTGCCAGCTCACCAGACAGAAGCTATGAAAAACTGTTTTTT	CASSPDRSYEKLFF
-	TRBV6-6	13	-	TRBJ1-5	TGTGCCAGCAGTCACGGGGGCAATCAGCCCCAGCATTTT	CASSHGGNQPQHF
TRBD1	TRBV5-1	15	once	TRBJ1-1	TGCGCCAGCACTGACAGGGGTAGTGCTAGCACTGAAGCTTTCTTT	CASTDRGSASTEAFF
-	TRBV7-2	14	-	TRBJ1-2	TGTGCCAGCAGCTTAGACCAGAGCCCCTATGGCTACACCTTC	CASSLDQSPYGYTF
TRBD1	TRBV29-1	12	-	TRBJ2-5	TGCAGCACCGGGACAGGGCGGGGGACCCAGTACTTC	CSTGTGRGTQYF
-	TRBV11-2	15	-	TRBJ2-1	TGTGCCAGCAGCTTATCCCTGGGCTACTACAATGAGCAGTTCTTC	CASSLSLGYYNEQFF
TRBD2	TRBV6-1	15	-	TRBJ2-3	TGTGCCAGCAGTGTCGGGGGAGGGGGCACAGATACGCAGTATTTT	CASSVGGGGTDTQYF
-	TRBV10-3	13	-	TRBJ2-2	TGTGCCATCGCGTCCAGGGGCACCGGGGAGCTGTTTTTT	CAIASRGTGELFF
TRBD2	TRBV2	15	-	TRBJ2-1	TGTGCCAGCTCCGACTTAGCGGGAGGACCCAATGAGCAGTTCTTC	CASSDLAGGPNEQFF
-	TRBV27	14	-	TRBJ1-2	TGTGCCAGCGCAGCCAAGACAGCTCGGGATGGCTACACCTTC	CASAAKTARDGYTF
-	TRBV27	12	-	TRBJ1-2	TGTGCCAGCAGTTCATTGACGGGGGCGGCCACCTTC	CASSSLTGAATF
-	TRBV7-6	14	-	TRBJ2-7	TGTGCCAGCAGCTTCGGCAGGGCCCTTGGGGAGCAGTACTTC	CASSFGRALGEQYF
-	TRBV18	14	once	TRBJ1-3	TGTGCCAGCTCGCGGTCCAACTCTGGAAACACCATATATTTT	CASSRSNSGNTIYF
TRBD2	TRBV11-2	17	-	TRBJ2-5	TGTGCCAGCAGCTTAGGAAGGTCTAGCGGGTTACAAGAGACCCAGTACTTC	CASSLGRSSGLQETQYF
-	TRBV18	15	-	TRBJ1-3	TGTGCCAGCTCACCACCGGGCAGGGATGGAAACACCATATATTTT	CASSPPGRDGNTIYF
TRBD1	TRBV11-2	16	-	TRBJ1-4	TGTGCCAGCAGCTCGGGACAGCCTACTTCTAATGAAAAACTGTTTTTT	CASSSGQPTSNEKLFF
TRBD1	TRBV27	13	-	TRBJ1-2	TGTGCCAGCAGTTTATTAGGGGGCGGAGGCTACACCTTC	CASSLLGGGGYTF
-	TRBV10-3	14	once	TRBJ2-7	TGTGCCATCAGCGGCGACAGGTTATCCTACGAGCAGTACTTC	CAISGDRLSYEQYF
TRBD1	TRBV19	17	-	TRBJ1-2	TGTGCCAGTAGTATCATAGCCGGGACAGGGGGCCTCTATGGCTACACCTTC	CASSIIAGTGGLYGYTF
-	TRBV19	14	-	TRBJ2-3	TGTGCCAGTAAGGAAGGCGGGGTAGCCGATACGCAGTATTTT	CASKEGGVADTQYF
-	TRBV28	16	once	TRBJ1-5	TGTGCCAGCAGTTTATCAGGGTCTGTTGGCAATCAGCCCCAGCATTTT	CASSLSGSVGNQPQHF
-	TRBV6-5	14	-	TRBJ1-4	TGTGCCAGCAGTTCCCCCGGGACCACGGAAAAACTGTTTTTT	CASSSPGTTEKLFF
-	TRBV6-1	14	-	TRBJ1-2	TGTGCCAGCAGCCCATCTATCCTAATGTATGGCTACACCTTC	CASSPSILMYGYTF
TRBD2	TRBV7-3	17	-	TRBJ2-3	TGTGCCAGCAGCATTCTAGCGGGTAGCGGTTACACAGATACGCAGTATTTT	CASSILAGSGYTDTQYF
-	TRBV5-4	13	-	TRBJ2-1	TGTGCCAGCAGCTTGTGGCGGGGAAATGAGCAGTTCTTC	CASSLWRGNEQFF
-	TRBV11-2	13	once	TRBJ1-1	TGTGCCAGCAGCTTAGACAGGGCCACTGAAGCTTTCTTT	CASSLDRATEAFF
-	TRBV19	15	-	TRBJ1-2	TGTGCCAGTAGTTACGACGGGGTTACTAGTCGGGGCTACACCTTC	CASSYDGVTSRGYTF
TRBD2	TRBV9	17	-	TRBJ2-7	TGTGCCAGCAGCGTAGCCTCTACTAGCGGGGGGCCCTACGAGCAGTACTTC	CASSVASTSGGPYEQYF
TRBD1	TRBV7-2	15	-	TRBJ2-7	TGTGCCAGCAGCTTGGCCGGGACAGACTCCTACGAGCAGTACTTC	CASSLAGTDSYEQYF
-	TRBV5-4	13	once	TRBJ1-1	TGTGCCAGCAGGTCAACCATGAACACTGAAGCTTTCTTT	CASRSTMNTEAFF